This TCR beta chain was sequenced for a study of cytomegalovirus exposure and HLA in healthy donors. Findings of the study overall: Associated with cytomegalovirus, according to the listing, were fewer than 200 TCR beta chains. According to a subsequent analysis, TCR clusters from the first cohort were inclined to appear together in the roughly 120 validation repertoires. Diagnosis of cytomegalovirus status made by the classifier reportedly showed high specificity and sensitivity.

Note on this clone: Antigen unknown.

Only in-frame clones appear in the TCRdb table, and some are missing; sequencing was by immunoSEQ multiplex PCR. Among roughly 110,000 clones listed, around 90% were seen once. The CDR3 consists of 12 residues. From germline, CDR1 is SNHLY and CDR2 FYNNEI. Trimming stripped 6 bases from V and 3 bases from J, with 9 bases between. The chain uses TRBV2 and TRBJ2-7; D possibly corresponds to TRBD1 (6 bases). Specimen: PBMCs. This clonotype was obtained from a woman aged 18-29 years in good health and CMV-seropositive. In nucleotides, the CDR3 is TGTGCCAGCAGAGGGGACATCTACGAGCAGTACTTC. Its translation: CASRGDIYEQYF.